The T cell receptor beta chain under discussion was sequenced for a study of T cells after yellow fever vaccination. To note about this clonotype: Its target is unknown.

Findings and limits, study-wide: By day 5 rather than day 15, the secondary response had peaked, though it was weaker.

TCRdb used MiXCR to reprocess the 5' RACE reads, holding one entry per CDR3 protein. The sample lists roughly 250,000 distinct CDR3 sequences, 10% to 15% occurring once. The clonotype originates from a man aged 30 to 45 who received the YFV17D yellow fever vaccine. The sequencing used CD4+ T cells sorted from PBMCs, collected 45 days after the yellow fever booster vaccination.

Here the CDR3 reads CSVTNRGTEAFF. CDR3 bases: TGCAGCGTGACTAACAGGGGCACTGAAGCTTTCTTT. The V gene is TRBV29-1, the J gene TRBJ1-1; 7 nucleotides match TRBD1. The ends lost 6 bases at V and 4 bases at J; junction bases unmatched: 5. The CDR3 is made up of 12 amino acids. CDR1 is SQVTM, CDR2 ANQGSEA, per germline.